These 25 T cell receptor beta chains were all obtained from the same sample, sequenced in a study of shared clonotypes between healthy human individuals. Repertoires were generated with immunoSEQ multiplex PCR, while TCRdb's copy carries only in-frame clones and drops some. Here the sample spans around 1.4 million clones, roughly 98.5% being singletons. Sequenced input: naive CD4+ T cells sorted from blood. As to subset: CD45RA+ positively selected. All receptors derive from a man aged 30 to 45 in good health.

CDR3 in amino acids: CASSEPTGGITDTQYF. In DNA, the CDR3 is TGTGCCAGCAGTGAACCTACAGGGGGGATCACAGATACGCAGTATTTT. This chain joins TRBV2 and TRBJ2-3; the match to TRBD1 covers 8 bases. Per the germline V gene, CDR1 is SNHLY and CDR2 is FYNNEI. CDR3 length equals 16 residues. V trimming: 2 bases; J trimming: 2 bases; junction bases outside the gene matches: 6.

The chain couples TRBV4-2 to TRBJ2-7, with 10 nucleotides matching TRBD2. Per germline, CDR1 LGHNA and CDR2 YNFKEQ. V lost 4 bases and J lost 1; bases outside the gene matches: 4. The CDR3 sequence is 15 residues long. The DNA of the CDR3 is TGTGCCAGCAGCCGCCAGACTAGCGGGTCCTACGAGCAGTACTTC. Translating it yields CASSRQTSGSYEQYF.

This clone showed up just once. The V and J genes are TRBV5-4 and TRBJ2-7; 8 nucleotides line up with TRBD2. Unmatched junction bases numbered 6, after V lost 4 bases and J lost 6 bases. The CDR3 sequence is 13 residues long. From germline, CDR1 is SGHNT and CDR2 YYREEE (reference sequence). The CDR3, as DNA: TGTGCCAGCAGCGCTGGACTAGCCAGCGAGCAGTACTTC. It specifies CASSAGLASEQYF.

CDR3 sequence reads: CASSHGGTEAFF. The CDR3 DNA reads TGTGCCAGCAGCCATGGGGGCACTGAAGCTTTCTTT. The chain joins TRBV7-9 to TRBJ1-1; perhaps TRBD1 as D (5 bases). The V end was cut by 5 bases, the J end by 4 bases, with 8 bases between. The germline V gene has CDR1 SEHNR and CDR2 FQNEAQ (reference sequence). This CDR3 is built from 12 residues.

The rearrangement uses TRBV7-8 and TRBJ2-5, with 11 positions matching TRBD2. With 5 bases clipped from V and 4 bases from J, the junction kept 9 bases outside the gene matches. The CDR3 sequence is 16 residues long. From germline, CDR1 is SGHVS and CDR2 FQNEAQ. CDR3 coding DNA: TGTGCCAGCAGCCCCATCCGGCTAGCGGGAGGAGAGACCCAGTACTTC. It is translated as CASSPIRLAGGETQYF.

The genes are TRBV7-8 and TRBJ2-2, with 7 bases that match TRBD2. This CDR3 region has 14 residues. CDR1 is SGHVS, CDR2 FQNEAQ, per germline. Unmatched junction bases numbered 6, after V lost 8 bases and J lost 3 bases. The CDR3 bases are TGTGCCAGCCGGCGCGGGGGTGACACCGGGGAGCTGTTTTTT. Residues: CASRRGGDTGELFF.

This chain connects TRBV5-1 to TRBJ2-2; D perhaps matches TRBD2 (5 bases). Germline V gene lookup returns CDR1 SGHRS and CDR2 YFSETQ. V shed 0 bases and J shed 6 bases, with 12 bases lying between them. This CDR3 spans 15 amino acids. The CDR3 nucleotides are TGCGCCAGCAGCTTGGCGTCGGGATCGGCCGGGGAGCTGTTTTTT. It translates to CASSLASGSAGELFF.

CDR3 region: CASSQAGVATQYF. The CDR3 DNA reads TGCGCCAGCAGCCAAGCAGGGGTCGCGACCCAGTACTTC. The chain uses TRBV5-1 and TRBJ2-5; a weak D match, TRBD1 (6 bases). The ends were cut back, 4 bases at V and 7 bases at J, with 14 bases in the middle. The length of the CDR3 is 13 residues. CDR1 is SGHRS and CDR2 is YFSETQ in the germline V gene. Full variable domain (remainder filled in from reference TRBV5-1 and TRBJ2-5): KAGVTQTPRYLIKTRGQQVTLSCSPISGHRSVSWYQQTPGQGLQFLFEYFSETQRNKGNFPGRFSGRQFSNSRSEMNVSTLELGDSALYLCASSQAGVATQYFGPGTRLLVL.

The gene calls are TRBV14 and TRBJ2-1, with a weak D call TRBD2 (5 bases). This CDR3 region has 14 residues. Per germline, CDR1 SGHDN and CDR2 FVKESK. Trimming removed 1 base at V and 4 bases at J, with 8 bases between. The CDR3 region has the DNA TGTGCCAGCAGCCAAGTGGACTCTTACAATGAGCAGTTCTTC. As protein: CASSQVDSYNEQFF.

The CDR3 is CASSRIAGNTGELFF. Here the CDR3 DNA reads TGTGCCAGCAGCAGGATAGCGGGAAACACCGGGGAGCTGTTTTTT. The rearrangement links TRBV19 to TRBJ2-2, with 8 bases identical to TRBD2. This CDR3 has 15 residues. Germline V gene sequence: CDR1 LNHDA, CDR2 SQIVND (reference sequence). V lost 9 bases, J lost 2 bases, and 8 bases stayed unmatched.

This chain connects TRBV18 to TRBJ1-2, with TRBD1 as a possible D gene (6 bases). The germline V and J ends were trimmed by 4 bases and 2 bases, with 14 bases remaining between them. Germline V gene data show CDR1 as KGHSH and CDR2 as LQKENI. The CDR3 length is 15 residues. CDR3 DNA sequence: TGTGCCAGCTCACAGCGCACAGGGTCAAACTATGGCTACACCTTC. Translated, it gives CASSQRTGSNYGYTF.

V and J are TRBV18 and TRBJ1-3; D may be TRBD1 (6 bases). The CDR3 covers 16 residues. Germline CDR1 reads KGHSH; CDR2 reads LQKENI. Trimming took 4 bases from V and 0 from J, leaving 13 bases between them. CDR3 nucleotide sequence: TGTGCCAGCTCACAAGTTCACAGGGACTCTGGAAACACCATATATTTT. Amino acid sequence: CASSQVHRDSGNTIYF.

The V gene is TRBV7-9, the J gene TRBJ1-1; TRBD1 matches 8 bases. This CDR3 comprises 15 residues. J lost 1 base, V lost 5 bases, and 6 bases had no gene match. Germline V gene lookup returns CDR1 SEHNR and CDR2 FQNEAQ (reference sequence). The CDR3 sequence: CASSQWTGKNTEAFF. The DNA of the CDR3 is TGTGCCAGCAGCCAATGGACAGGGAAGAACACTGAAGCTTTCTTT.

In DNA, the CDR3 is TGTGCCACTACTATGATAGCGGGGTCACCAAGTGAGCAGTTCTTC. Translating gives CATTMIAGSPSEQFF. The chain has TRBV6-5 and TRBJ2-1; TRBD2 agrees at 8 bases. This CDR3 is built from 15 residues. J was trimmed by 9 bases and V by 10 bases; bases with no gene match: 17. From germline, CDR1 is MNHEY and CDR2 SVGAGI.

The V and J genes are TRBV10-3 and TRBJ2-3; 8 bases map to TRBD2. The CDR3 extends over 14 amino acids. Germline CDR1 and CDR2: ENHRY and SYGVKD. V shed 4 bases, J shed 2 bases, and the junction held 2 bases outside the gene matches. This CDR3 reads CAISAGGNTDTQYF. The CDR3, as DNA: TGTGCCATCAGTGCGGGAGGGAACACAGATACGCAGTATTTT.

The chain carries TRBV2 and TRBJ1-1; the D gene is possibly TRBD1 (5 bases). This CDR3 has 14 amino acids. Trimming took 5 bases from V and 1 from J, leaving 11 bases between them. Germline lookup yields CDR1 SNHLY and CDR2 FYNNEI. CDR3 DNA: TGTGCCAGCAGTCGTGCAGGGTCGAACACTGAAGCTTTCTTT. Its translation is CASSRAGSNTEAFF.

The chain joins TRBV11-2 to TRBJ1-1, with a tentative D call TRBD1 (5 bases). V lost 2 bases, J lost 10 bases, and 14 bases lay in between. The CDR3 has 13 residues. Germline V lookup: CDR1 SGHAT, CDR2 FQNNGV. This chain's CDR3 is CASSLNGAVGAFF. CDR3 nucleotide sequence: TGTGCCAGCAGCTTAAATGGGGCGGTAGGAGCTTTCTTT.

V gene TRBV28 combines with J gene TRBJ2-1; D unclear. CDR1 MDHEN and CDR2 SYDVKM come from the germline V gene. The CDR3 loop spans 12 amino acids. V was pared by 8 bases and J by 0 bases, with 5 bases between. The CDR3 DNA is TGTGCCAGCGTCGGCTCCTACAATGAGCAGTTCTTC. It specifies CASVGSYNEQFF. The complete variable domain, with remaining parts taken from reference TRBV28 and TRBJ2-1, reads DVKVTQSSRYLVKRTGEKVFLECVQDMDHENMFWYRQDPGLGLRLIYFSYDVKMKEKGDIPEGYSVSREKKERFSLILESASTNQTSMYLCASVGSYNEQFFGPGTRLTVL.

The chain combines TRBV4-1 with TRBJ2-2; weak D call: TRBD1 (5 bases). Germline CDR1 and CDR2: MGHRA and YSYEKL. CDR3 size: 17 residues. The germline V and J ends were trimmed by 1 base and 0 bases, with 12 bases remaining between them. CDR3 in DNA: TGCGCCAGCAGCCAAGCCACAGGAACCGCGAACACCGGGGAGCTGTTTTTT. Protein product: CASSQATGTANTGELFF.

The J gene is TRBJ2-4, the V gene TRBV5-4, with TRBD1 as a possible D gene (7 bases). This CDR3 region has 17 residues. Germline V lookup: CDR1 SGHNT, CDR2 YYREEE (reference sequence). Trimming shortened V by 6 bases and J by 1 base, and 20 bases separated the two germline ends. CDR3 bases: TGTGCCAGCACCCGACAGGGAGGCTTGGTTGCCAAAAACATTCAGTACTTC. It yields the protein CASTRQGGLVAKNIQYF.

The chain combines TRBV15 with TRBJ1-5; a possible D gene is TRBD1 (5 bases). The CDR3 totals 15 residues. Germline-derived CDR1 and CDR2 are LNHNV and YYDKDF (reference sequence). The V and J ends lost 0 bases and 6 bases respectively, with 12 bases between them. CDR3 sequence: CATSRDRGAGQPQHF. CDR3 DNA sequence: TGTGCCACCAGCAGAGATAGAGGGGCTGGTCAGCCCCAGCATTTT.

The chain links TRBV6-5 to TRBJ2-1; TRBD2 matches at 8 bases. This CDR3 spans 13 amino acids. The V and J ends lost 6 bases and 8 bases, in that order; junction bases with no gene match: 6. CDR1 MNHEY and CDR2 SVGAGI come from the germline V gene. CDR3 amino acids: CASSLGLGYEQFF. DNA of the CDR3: TGTGCCAGCAGCTTGGGACTAGGCTATGAGCAGTTCTTC.

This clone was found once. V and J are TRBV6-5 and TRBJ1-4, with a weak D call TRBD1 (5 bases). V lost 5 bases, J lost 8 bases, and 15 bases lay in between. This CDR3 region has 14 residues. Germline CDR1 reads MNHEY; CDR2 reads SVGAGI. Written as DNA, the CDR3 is TGTGCCAGCAGTCCCGGGACGGGGAGGGAAAAACTGTTTTTT. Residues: CASSPGTGREKLFF.

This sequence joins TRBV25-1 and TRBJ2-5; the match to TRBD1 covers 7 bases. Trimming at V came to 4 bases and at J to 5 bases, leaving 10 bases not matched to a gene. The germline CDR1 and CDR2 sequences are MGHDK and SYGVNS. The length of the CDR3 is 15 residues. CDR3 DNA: TGTGCCAGCAGTGGGACAGGAATCCTCCGGGAGACCCAGTACTTC. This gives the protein CASSGTGILRETQYF.

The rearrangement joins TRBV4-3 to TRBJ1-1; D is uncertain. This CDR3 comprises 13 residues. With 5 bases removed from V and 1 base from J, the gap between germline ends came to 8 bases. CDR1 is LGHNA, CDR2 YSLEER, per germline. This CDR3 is CASSIIENTEAFF. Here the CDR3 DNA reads TGCGCCAGCAGCATCATTGAGAACACTGAAGCTTTCTTT.